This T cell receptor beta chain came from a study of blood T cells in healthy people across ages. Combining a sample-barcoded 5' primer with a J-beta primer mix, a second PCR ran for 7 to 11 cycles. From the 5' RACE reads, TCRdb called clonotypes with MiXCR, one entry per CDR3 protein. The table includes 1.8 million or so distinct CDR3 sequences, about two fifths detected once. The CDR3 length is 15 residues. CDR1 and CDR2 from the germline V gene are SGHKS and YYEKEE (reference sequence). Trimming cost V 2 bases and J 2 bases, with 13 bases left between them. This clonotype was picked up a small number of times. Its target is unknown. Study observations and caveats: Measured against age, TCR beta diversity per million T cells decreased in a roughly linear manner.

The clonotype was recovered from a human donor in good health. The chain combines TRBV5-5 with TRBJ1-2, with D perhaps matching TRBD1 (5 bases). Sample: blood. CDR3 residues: CASSLVGGNNYGYTF. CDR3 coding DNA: TGTGCCAGCAGCTTAGTCGGGGGGAACAACTATGGCTACACCTTC. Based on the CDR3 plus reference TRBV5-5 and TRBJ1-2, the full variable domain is DAGVTQSPTHLIKTRGQQVTLRCSPISGHKSVSWYQQVLGQGPQFIFQYYEKEERGRGNFPDRFSARQFPNYSSELNVNALLLGDSALYLCASSLVGGNNYGYTFGSGTRLTVV.